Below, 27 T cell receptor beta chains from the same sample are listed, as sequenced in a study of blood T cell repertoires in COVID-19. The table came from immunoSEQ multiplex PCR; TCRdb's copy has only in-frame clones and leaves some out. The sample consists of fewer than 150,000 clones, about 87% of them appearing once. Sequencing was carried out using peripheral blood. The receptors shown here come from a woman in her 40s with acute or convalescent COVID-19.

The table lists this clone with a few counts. The CDR3 DNA follows: TGTGCCAGCAGCTTGGCCCCAGGGAACACCATATATTTT. Translating gives CASSLAPGNTIYF. The chain is built from TRBV5-6 and TRBJ1-3, with a weak D call TRBD1 (5 bases). From germline, CDR1 is SGHDT and CDR2 YYEEEE. Trimming pared 0 bases from V and 7 bases from J, leaving 8 bases between. The CDR3 is made up of 13 amino acids. The whole variable domain, filled in from reference TRBV5-6 and TRBJ1-3, reads DAGVTQSPTHLIKTRGQQVTLRCSPKSGHDTVSWYQQALGQGPQFIFQYYEEEERQRGNFPDRFSGHQFPNYSSELNVNALLLGDSALYLCASSLAPGNTIYFGEGSWLTVV.

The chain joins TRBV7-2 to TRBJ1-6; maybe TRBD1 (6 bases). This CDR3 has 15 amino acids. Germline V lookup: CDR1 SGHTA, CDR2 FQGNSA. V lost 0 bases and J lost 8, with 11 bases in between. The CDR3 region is CASSLAQGRDSPLHF. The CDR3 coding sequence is TGTGCCAGCAGCTTAGCACAGGGCCGGGATTCACCCCTCCACTTT.

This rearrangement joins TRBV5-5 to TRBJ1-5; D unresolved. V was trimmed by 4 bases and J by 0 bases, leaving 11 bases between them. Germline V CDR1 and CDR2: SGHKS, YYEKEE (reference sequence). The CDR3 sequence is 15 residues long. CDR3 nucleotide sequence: TGTGCCAGCAGCCGAACTGCTGCTAGCAATCAGCCCCAGCATTTT. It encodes CASSRTAASNQPQHF.

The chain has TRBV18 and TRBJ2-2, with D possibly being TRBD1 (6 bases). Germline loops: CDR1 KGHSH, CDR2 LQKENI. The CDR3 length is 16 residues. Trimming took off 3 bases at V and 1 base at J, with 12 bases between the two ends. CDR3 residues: CASSPMSTGNTGELFF. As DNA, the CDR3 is TGTGCCAGCTCACCCATGTCGACAGGGAACACCGGGGAGCTGTTTTTT.

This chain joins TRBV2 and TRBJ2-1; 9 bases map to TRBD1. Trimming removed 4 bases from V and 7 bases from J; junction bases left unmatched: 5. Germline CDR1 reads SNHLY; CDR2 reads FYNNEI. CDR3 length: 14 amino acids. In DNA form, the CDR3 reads TGTGCCAGCAGTGCGGGACAGGGAGGGAATGAGCAGTTCTTC. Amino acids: CASSAGQGGNEQFF.

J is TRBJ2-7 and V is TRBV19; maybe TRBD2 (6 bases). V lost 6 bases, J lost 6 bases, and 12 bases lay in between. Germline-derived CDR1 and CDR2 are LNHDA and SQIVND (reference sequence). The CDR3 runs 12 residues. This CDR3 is CASSGRTREQYF. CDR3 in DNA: TGTGCCAGTAGCGGGAGAACCCGCGAGCAGTACTTC.

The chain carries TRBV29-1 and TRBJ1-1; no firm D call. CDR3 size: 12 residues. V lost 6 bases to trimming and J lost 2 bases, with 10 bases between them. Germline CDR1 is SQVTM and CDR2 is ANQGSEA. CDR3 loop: CSVKGSNTEAFF. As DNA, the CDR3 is TGCAGCGTGAAAGGGAGTAACACTGAAGCTTTCTTT.

CDR3 sequence: CASSIPDSLNTEAFF. In nucleotides, the CDR3 is TGTGCCAGTAGTATCCCGGACAGCCTGAACACTGAAGCTTTCTTT. The chain links TRBV19 to TRBJ1-1, with TRBD1 as a possible D gene (6 bases). Between the trimmed V and J ends, which lost 3 bases and 0 bases, there was a span of 11 bases. In germline, CDR1 is LNHDA, CDR2 SQIVND (reference sequence). CDR3 length equals 15 residues.

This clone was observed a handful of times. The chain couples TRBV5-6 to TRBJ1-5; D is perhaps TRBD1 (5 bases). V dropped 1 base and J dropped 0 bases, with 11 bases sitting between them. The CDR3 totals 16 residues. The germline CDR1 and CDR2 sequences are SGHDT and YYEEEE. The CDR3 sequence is CASSLKGQGSNQPQHF. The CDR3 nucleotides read TGTGCCAGCAGCTTGAAGGGGCAAGGTAGCAATCAGCCCCAGCATTTT.

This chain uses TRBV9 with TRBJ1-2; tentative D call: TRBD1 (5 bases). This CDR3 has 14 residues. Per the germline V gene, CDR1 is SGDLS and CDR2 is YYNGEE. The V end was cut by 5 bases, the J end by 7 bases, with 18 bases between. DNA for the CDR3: TGTGCCAGCAGTCCCACAACCGGGGGGTTTGGCTACACCTTC. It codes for CASSPTTGGFGYTF.

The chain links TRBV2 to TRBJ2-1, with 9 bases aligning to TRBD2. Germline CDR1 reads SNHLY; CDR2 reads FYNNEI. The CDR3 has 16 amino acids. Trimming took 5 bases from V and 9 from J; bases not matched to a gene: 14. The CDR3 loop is CASSRTAGGQGGEQFF. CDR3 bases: TGTGCCAGCAGTCGAACGGCGGGGGGGCAGGGAGGTGAGCAGTTCTTC.

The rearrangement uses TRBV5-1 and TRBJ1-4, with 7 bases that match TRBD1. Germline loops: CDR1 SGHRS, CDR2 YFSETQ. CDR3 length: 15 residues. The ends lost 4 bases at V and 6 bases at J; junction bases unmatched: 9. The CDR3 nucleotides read TGCGCCAGCAGCGACCGGGACAGACGAGATGAAAAACTGTTTTTT. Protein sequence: CASSDRDRRDEKLFF. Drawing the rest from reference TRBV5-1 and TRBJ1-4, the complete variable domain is KAGVTQTPRYLIKTRGQQVTLSCSPISGHRSVSWYQQTPGQGLQFLFEYFSETQRNKGNFPGRFSGRQFSNSRSEMNVSTLELGDSALYLCASSDRDRRDEKLFFGSGTQLSVL.

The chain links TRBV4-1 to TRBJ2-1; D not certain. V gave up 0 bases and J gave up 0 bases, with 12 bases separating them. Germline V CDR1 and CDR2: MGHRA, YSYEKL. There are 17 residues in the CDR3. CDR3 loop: CASSQDRFVGSYNEQFF. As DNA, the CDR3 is TGCGCCAGCAGCCAAGATCGTTTCGTCGGCTCCTACAATGAGCAGTTCTTC.

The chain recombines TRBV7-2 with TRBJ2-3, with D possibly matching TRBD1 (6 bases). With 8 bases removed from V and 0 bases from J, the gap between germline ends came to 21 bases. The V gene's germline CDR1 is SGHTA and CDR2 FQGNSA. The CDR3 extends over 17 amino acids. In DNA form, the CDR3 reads TGTGCCAGCGACTACGTCCCAAGGGGGATTAGCACAGATACGCAGTATTTT. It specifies CASDYVPRGISTDTQYF. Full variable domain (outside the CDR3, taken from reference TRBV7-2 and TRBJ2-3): GAGVSQSPSNKVTEKGKDVELRCDPISGHTALYWYRQSLGQGLEFLIYFQGNSAPDKSGLPSDRFSAERTGGSVSTLTIQRTQQEDSAVYLCASDYVPRGISTDTQYFGPGTRLTVL.

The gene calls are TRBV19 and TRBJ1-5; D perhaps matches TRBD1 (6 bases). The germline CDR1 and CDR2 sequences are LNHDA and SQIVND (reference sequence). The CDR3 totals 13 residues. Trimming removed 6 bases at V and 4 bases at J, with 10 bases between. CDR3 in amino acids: CASSQQGNQPQHF. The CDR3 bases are TGTGCCAGTAGCCAGCAGGGGAATCAGCCCCAGCATTTT.

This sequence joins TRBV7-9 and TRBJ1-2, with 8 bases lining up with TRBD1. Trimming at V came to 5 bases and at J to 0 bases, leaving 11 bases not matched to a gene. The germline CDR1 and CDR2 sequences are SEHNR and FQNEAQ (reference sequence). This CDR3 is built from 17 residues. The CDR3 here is CASSPSQGAISNYGYTF. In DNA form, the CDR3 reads TGTGCCAGCAGCCCTAGCCAGGGGGCCATTTCTAACTATGGCTACACCTTC.

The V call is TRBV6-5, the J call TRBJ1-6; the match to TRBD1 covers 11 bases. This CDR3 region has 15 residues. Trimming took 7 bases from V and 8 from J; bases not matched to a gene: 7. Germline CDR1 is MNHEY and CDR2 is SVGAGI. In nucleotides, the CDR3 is TGTGCCAGCAACCCCCGGGACAGGGGGGATTCACCCCTCCACTTT. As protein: CASNPRDRGDSPLHF.

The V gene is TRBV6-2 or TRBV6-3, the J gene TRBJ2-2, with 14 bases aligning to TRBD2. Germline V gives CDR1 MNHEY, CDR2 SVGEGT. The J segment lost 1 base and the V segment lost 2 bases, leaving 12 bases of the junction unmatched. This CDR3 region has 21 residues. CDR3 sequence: CASSYHPTSGGGMVNTGELFF. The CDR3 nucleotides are TGTGCCAGCAGTTACCACCCGACTAGCGGGGGGGGTATGGTGAACACCGGGGAGCTGTTTTTT.

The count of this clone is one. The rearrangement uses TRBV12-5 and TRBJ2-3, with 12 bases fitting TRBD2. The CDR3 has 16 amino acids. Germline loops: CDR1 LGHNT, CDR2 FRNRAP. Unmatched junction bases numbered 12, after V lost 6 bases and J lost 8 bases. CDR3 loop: CASGPKTSGGRGTQYF. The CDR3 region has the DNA TGTGCTAGTGGCCCAAAGACTAGCGGGGGCCGTGGTACGCAGTATTTT. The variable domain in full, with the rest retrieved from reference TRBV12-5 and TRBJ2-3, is DARVTQTPRHKVTEMGQEVTMRCQPILGHNTVFWYRQTMMQGLELLAYFRNRAPLDDSGMPKDRFSAEMPDATLATLKIQPSEPRDSAVYFCASGPKTSGGRGTQYFGPGTRLTVL.

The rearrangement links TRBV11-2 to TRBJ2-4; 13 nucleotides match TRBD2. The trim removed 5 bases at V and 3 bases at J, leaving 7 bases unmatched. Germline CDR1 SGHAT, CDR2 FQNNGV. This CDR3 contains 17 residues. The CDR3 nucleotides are TGTGCCAGCAGCCCACGGACTAGCGGGAGAGGCAAAAACATTCAGTACTTC. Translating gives CASSPRTSGRGKNIQYF.

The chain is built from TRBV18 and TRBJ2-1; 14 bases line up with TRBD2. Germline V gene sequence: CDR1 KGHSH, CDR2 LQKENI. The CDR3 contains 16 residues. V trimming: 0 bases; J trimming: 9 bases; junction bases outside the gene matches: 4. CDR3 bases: TGTGCCAGCTCACCACCGGGACTAGCGGGAGTGGGTGAGCAGTTCTTC. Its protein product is CASSPPGLAGVGEQFF.

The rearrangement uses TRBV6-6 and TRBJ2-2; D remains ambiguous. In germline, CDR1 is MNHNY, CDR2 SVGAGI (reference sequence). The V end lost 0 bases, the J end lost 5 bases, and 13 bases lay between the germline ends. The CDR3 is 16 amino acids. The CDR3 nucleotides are TGTGCCAGCAGTTACTCCTACAGACGAACGACCGGGGAGCTGTTTTTT. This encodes CASSYSYRRTTGELFF.

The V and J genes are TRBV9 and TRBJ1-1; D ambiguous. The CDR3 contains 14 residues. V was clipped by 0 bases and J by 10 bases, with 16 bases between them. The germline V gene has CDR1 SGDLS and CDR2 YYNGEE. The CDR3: CASSVEPYQTGAFF. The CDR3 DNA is TGTGCCAGCAGCGTAGAGCCCTATCAAACCGGAGCTTTCTTT.

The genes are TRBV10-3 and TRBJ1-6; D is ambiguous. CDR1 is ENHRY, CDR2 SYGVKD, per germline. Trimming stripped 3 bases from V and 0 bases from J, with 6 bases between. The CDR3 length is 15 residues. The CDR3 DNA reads TGTGCCATCAGTGACTCCAGCTCCTATAATTCACCCCTCCACTTT. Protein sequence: CAISDSSSYNSPLHF.

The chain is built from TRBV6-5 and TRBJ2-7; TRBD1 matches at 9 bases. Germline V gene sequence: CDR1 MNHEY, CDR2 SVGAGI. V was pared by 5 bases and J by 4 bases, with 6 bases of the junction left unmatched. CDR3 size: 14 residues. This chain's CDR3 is CASSPGTGKYEQYF. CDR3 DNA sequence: TGTGCCAGCAGTCCTGGGACAGGGAAGTACGAGCAGTACTTC.

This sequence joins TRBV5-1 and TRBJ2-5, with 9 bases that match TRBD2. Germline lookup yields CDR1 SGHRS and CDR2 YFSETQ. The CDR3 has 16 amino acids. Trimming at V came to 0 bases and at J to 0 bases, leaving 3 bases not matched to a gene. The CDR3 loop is CASSLVAGVNQETQYF. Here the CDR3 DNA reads TGCGCCAGCAGCTTGGTAGCGGGGGTTAACCAAGAGACCCAGTACTTC.

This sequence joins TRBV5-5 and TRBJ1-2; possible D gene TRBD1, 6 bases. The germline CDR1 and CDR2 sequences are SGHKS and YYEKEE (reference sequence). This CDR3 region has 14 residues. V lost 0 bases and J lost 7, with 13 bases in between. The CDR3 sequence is CASSLAYREGGYTF. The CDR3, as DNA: TGTGCCAGCAGCTTGGCTTACAGGGAGGGTGGCTACACCTTC.